Below, 14 T cell receptor beta chains from the same sample are listed, as sequenced in a study of response to subunit inactivated influenza vaccine. One entry per CDR3 protein, called by TCRdb with MiXCR from the RT-PCR reads. The sample carries a few hundred thousand distinct CDR3 sequences, 13% to 15% recorded once. The specimen comprised PBMCs from blood, sampled roughly 12 days after vaccination. These receptors were taken from a man aged 50 to 59 who received an inactivated influenza vaccine.

In its sample, this clonotype was seen many times. The chain carries TRBV5-1 and TRBJ2-7, with D possibly TRBD2 on 5 matching bases. CDR1 is SGHRS and CDR2 is YFSETQ in the germline V gene. The ends were cut back, 3 bases at V and 0 bases at J, with 7 bases in the middle. This CDR3 comprises 13 residues. CDR3 in amino acids: CASSSGSSYEQYF. The CDR3 nucleotides are TGCGCCAGCAGCTCGGGGAGCTCCTACGAGCAGTACTTC.

This clonotype has ten or more counts. V is TRBV12-3 or TRBV12-4 and J is TRBJ2-1, with 8 bases matching TRBD2. J lost 8 bases, V lost 5 bases, and 14 bases had no gene match. This CDR3 comprises 16 residues. The CDR3 sequence: CASSLNLAGTRDEQFF. In DNA, the CDR3 is TGTGCCAGCAGTCTCAACTTAGCGGGGACGAGAGATGAGCAGTTCTTC.

This clonotype has a handful of counts. This rearrangement joins TRBV11-2 to TRBJ1-2; no definite D call. CDR1 SGHAT and CDR2 FQNNGV come from the germline V gene. There are 13 residues in the CDR3. The V and J ends lost 0 bases and 12 bases respectively, with 14 bases between them. The CDR3 DNA reads TGTGCCAGCAGCTTAGAGGCACCCCAGCCCCACACCTTC. This gives the protein CASSLEAPQPHTF.

The V and J genes are TRBV6-1 and TRBJ2-5; D is unresolved. From germline, CDR1 is MNHNS and CDR2 SASEGT. V lost 6 bases and J lost 1, with 12 bases in between. CDR3 length: 14 residues. The CDR3 nucleotides are TGTGCCAGCAGACCGGACCGTGCCCAAGAGACCCAGTACTTC. Its translation: CASRPDRAQETQYF.

A few counts support this clonotype. The chain links TRBV4-3 to TRBJ1-6; no clear D gene. V was clipped by 0 bases and J by 4 bases, with 4 bases between them. CDR3 length equals 14 residues. Per the germline V gene, CDR1 is LGHNA and CDR2 is YSLEER. The CDR3 DNA reads TGCGCCAGCAGCCAAGACCGTTATAATTCACCCCTCCACTTT. This sequence encodes CASSQDRYNSPLHF.

The chain couples TRBV28 to TRBJ2-1; D gene uncertain. Between the trimmed V and J ends, which lost 3 bases and 0 bases, there was a span of 9 bases. The CDR3 runs 15 residues. The germline CDR1 and CDR2 sequences are MDHEN and SYDVKM. CDR3 in DNA: TGTGCCAGCAGTTTGTTGCCCTTCTCCTACAATGAGCAGTTCTTC. Translating it yields CASSLLPFSYNEQFF.

This rearrangement joins TRBV30 to TRBJ1-2, with D possibly TRBD1 on 6 matching bases. V lost 2 bases to trimming and J lost 0 bases, with 16 bases between them. The length of the CDR3 is 16 residues. Per germline, CDR1 GTSNPN and CDR2 SVGIG (reference sequence). DNA of the CDR3: TGTGCCTGGAGTTCGCCGGGGCCAGGGGCTAACTATGGCTACACCTTC. Translated: CAWSSPGPGANYGYTF.

This clonotype was seen more than once but under ten times. The V and J genes are TRBV29-1 and TRBJ2-6; D may be TRBD1 (6 bases). CDR1 SQVTM and CDR2 ANQGSEA come from the germline V gene. This CDR3 has 15 residues. The V gene lost 7 bases and the J gene lost 0 bases, with 13 bases spanning the gap. CDR3 DNA sequence: TGCAGCGCCAAACAGGGTCGCTCTGGGGCCAACGTCCTGACTTTC. It yields the protein CSAKQGRSGANVLTF.

The rearrangement links TRBV6-2 or TRBV6-3 to TRBJ2-2, with 8 bases matching TRBD2. Germline values: CDR1 MNHEY, CDR2 SVGEGT. The CDR3 sequence is 15 residues long. Losses at the gene ends were 6 bases for V and 3 bases for J; bases not matched to a gene: 6. This chain's CDR3 is CASRTGTRDTGELFF. The CDR3 bases are TGTGCCAGCAGGACCGGGACTAGGGACACCGGGGAGCTGTTTTTT.

This clonotype has more than one count but fewer than ten. This chain connects TRBV24-1 to TRBJ1-1; TRBD1 matches 8 bases. Germline lookup yields CDR1 KGHDR and CDR2 SFDVKD. The CDR3 contains 18 residues. V trimming: 3 bases; J trimming: 3 bases; junction bases outside the gene matches: 14. For the CDR3, the DNA is TGTGCCACCAGTGATCATTCGGACAGGGCCCGTGTGGACACTGAAGCTTTCTTT. Its translation is CATSDHSDRARVDTEAFF.

The table lists this clonotype with many counts. The rearrangement joins TRBV5-6 to TRBJ2-1, with D maybe TRBD1 (6 bases). V was trimmed by 4 bases and J by 9 bases, leaving 20 bases between them. The CDR3 is 15 amino acids. Germline assignment: CDR1 SGHDT and CDR2 YYEEEE. The CDR3 region has the DNA TGTGCCAGCAGCCCCTTCAGGGGTTTCTATGTTGAGCAGTTCTTC. It translates to CASSPFRGFYVEQFF.

The chain couples TRBV27 to TRBJ2-2; D is uncertain. The CDR3 loop spans 13 amino acids. CDR1 and CDR2 from the germline V gene are MNHEY and SMNVEV (reference sequence). V lost 1 base and J 3 bases, leaving 3 bases between the germline ends. CDR3 residues: CASSLWHTGELFF. The CDR3 nucleotides are TGTGCCAGCAGTTTATGGCACACCGGGGAGCTGTTTTTT.

This clonotype came up a few times. The chain uses TRBV20-1 and TRBJ2-4; a weak D match, TRBD1 (6 bases). The ends were cut back, 2 bases at V and 5 bases at J, with 7 bases in the middle. CDR1 is DFQATT and CDR2 is SNEGSKA in the germline V gene (reference sequence). This CDR3 contains 12 residues. In nucleotides, the CDR3 is TGCAGTGCTAGACAGGGGCAAAACATTCAGTACTTC. This translates into CSARQGQNIQYF.

This clonotype has more than one count but fewer than ten. V usage is TRBV28 and J usage is TRBJ2-7; possibly TRBD2 for D (6 bases). CDR1 and CDR2 (germline): MDHEN, SYDVKM. Trimming removed 5 bases from V and 3 bases from J, with 20 bases in between. CDR3 size: 16 residues. The CDR3 nucleotides read TGTGCCAGCAGTACTAAAGCCCCGGGACTTAACTACGAGCAGTACTTC. Protein sequence: CASSTKAPGLNYEQYF.